The 5 T cell receptor beta chains below all came from one sample that was sequenced in a study of blood T cell repertoires in COVID-19. The table came from immunoSEQ multiplex PCR; TCRdb's copy has only in-frame clones and leaves some out. The table includes 100,000 to 150,000 clones, 85% detected once. The specimen sequenced was peripheral blood. All receptors come from a woman of 80 years or more with acute or convalescent COVID-19.

The chain has TRBV3-1 (or the pseudogene TRBV3-2) and TRBJ2-2; the D is unclear. This CDR3 comprises 14 residues. V lost 4 bases and J 0 bases, leaving 6 bases between the germline ends. Germline V gene lookup returns CDR1 LGHDT and CDR2 YNNKEL (reference sequence). CDR3 sequence: CASSPTTNTGELFF. CDR3 bases: TGTGCCAGCAGCCCAACAACGAACACCGGGGAGCTGTTTTTT.

The J gene is TRBJ1-2, the V gene TRBV28; perhaps TRBD1 as D (6 bases). CDR1 and CDR2 (germline): MDHEN, SYDVKM. Trimming pared 0 bases from V and 4 bases from J, leaving 15 bases between. The CDR3 consists of 16 residues. CDR3 in DNA: TGTGCCAGCAGTTTATGGCGCCCGGGCAGGGGCTATGGCTACACCTTC. Its translation: CASSLWRPGRGYGYTF.

This chain uses TRBV5-4 with TRBJ1-4, with TRBD1 identical over 9 bases. Germline-derived CDR1 and CDR2 are SGHNT and YYREEE (reference sequence). The CDR3 runs 18 residues. The V segment lost 4 bases and the J segment 0 bases; nucleotides outside the gene matches: 10. This CDR3 is CASSEGQGIVATNEKLFF. For the CDR3, the DNA is TGTGCCAGCAGCGAAGGACAGGGGATTGTTGCAACTAATGAAAAACTGTTTTTT.

This chain links TRBV7-6 with TRBJ1-2, with D uncertain. Trimming cost V 1 base and J 5 bases, with 11 bases left between them. This CDR3 has 14 residues. Germline V gives CDR1 SGHVS, CDR2 FNYEAQ. The CDR3: CASSLGGLAYGYTF. The CDR3, as DNA: TGTGCCAGCAGCTTAGGAGGACTCGCGTATGGCTACACCTTC.

The gene calls are TRBV15 and TRBJ2-3; D is perhaps TRBD1 (6 bases). Germline CDR1 is LNHNV and CDR2 is YYDKDF (reference sequence). The CDR3 runs 15 residues. Trimming removed 2 bases at V and 3 bases at J, with 12 bases between. The CDR3: CATSRQQGRTDTQYF. Written as DNA, the CDR3 is TGTGCCACCAGCAGACAACAGGGTAGGACAGATACGCAGTATTTT.